The rows below give T cell receptor beta chains drawn from one sample of a study of control samples from healthy donors and cancer patients. Clones were read by immunoSEQ multiplex PCR, and TCRdb kept only the in-frame ones, dropping some. The sample consists of about 14,000 clones, approximately 77% of them appearing once. The sequenced sample was formalin-fixed, paraffin-embedded tissue. Receptor source: a male donor with melanoma. The CDR3 runs from the conserved cysteine through the conserved F or W. The D gene is left open where the match is weak. Expanded clones are given a class, and other clones once, few, many or no size at all.

TRBV5-6	NA	NA	TRBJ1-1	TGTACCAGCAGCTTGTATAGTGATTTGAACACTGAAGCTTTCTTT	CTSSLYSDLNTEAFF
TRBV9	TRBD1	NA	TRBJ1-1	TGTGCCAGCAGCCCGAGGGACAGGGAGCCTGAAGCTTTCTTT	CASSPRDREPEAFF
TRBV11-3	NA	few	TRBJ1-1	TGTGCCAGCAGCTTCGGGGGGGCGGAAGCTTTCTTT	CASSFGGAEAFF
TRBV6-4	TRBD1	NA	TRBJ2-3	TGTGCCAGCAGTGACTCGGGACAGGGCTCAGATACGCAGTATTTT	CASSDSGQGSDTQYF
TRBV6-5	NA	NA	TRBJ2-5	TGTGCCAGCAACTGGCGGCCCCAAGAGACCCAGTACTTC	CASNWRPQETQYF
TRBV19	NA	NA	TRBJ1-1	TGTGCCAGTAGTTTGGGGAACACTGAAGCTTTCTTT	CASSLGNTEAFF
TRBV4-2	NA	NA	TRBJ2-3	TGTGCCAGCAGCCAAGAAAACTTTCCCACAGATACGCAGTATTTT	CASSQENFPTDTQYF
TRBV19	TRBD1	NA	TRBJ1-3	TGTGCCAGTAGTTCGACAGGGATGAACTCTGGAAACACCATATATTTT	CASSSTGMNSGNTIYF
TRBV19	NA	NA	TRBJ1-5	TGTGCCAGTAGTTTCAACAGGGCAGGCAATCAGCCCCAGCATTTT	CASSFNRAGNQPQHF
TRBV11-3	NA	NA	TRBJ2-1	TGTGCCAGCAGCCCGGGGGGCAGGGGGATATTAAATGAGCAGTTCTTC	CASSPGGRGILNEQFF
TRBV14	NA	NA	TRBJ2-2	TGTGCCAGCAGCCAAGTACAGCTAACCGGGGAGCTGTTTTTT	CASSQVQLTGELFF
TRBV12-3/TRBV12-4	NA	NA	TRBJ1-2	TGTGCCAGCAGTTTGAAGAAAGCCTATGGCTACACCTTC	CASSLKKAYGYTF
TRBV2	TRBD1	NA	TRBJ1-1	TGTGCCAGCAGGGGACAGGTTGTTATTTCTGAAGCTTTCTTT	CASRGQVVISEAFF
TRBV7-8	NA	medium-sized	TRBJ2-2	TGTGCCAGCAGCTTGGGGGGACAGAGGCCCGGGGAGCTGTTTTTT	CASSLGGQRPGELFF
TRBV14	NA	NA	TRBJ2-5	TGTGCCAGCAGCCTTGGACCAGGGCTGTTGGAGACCCAGTACTTC	CASSLGPGLLETQYF
TRBV28	NA	NA	TRBJ1-3	TGTGCCAGCAGTTCCCGTCTATCCTCTGGAAACACCATATATTTT	CASSSRLSSGNTIYF